This T cell receptor beta chain is from a study of spatial heterogeneity in lung cancer. TCR cDNA molecules each carried a unique molecular identifier. Via MiXCR, TCRdb re-called the 5' RACE reads, giving one row per CDR3 protein. The data contain about 38,000 distinct CDR3 sequences, around 7.5% of them singletons. The time point here: sample taken at primary tumor resection. Sequencing covered unsorted whole RNA taken from tumor, nontumor lung or frozen PBMC. Donation came from about 72 patients with untreated early-stage non-small cell lung cancer. CDR1 and CDR2 from the germline V gene are KGHSH and LQKENI. The CDR3 has 14 amino acids. Losses at the gene ends were 4 bases for V and 5 bases for J; bases not matched to a gene: 2.

The clonotype originates from a male donor with early-stage non-small cell lung cancer. V and J are TRBV18 and TRBJ1-5; 10 nucleotides match TRBD1. The material sequenced was PBMCs, taken at surgery. The CDR3 loop is CASSLGTGDQPQHF. CDR3 coding DNA: TGTGCCAGCTCACTCGGGACAGGGGATCAGCCCCAGCATTTT.